The 4 T cell receptor beta chains below were found in one sample sequenced in a study of T cell changes during pregnancy in multiple sclerosis. Measured with immunoSEQ multiplex PCR; TCRdb has only the in-frame clones, and not every one. The table has some 87,000 clones, about 95% seen once. The material was peripheral blood, obtained in the second trimester of pregnancy. Receptor source: a female donor with multiple sclerosis, enrolled in a pregnancy study.

This chain uses TRBV27 with TRBJ2-5, with 8 bases that match TRBD1. The V gene's germline CDR1 is MNHEY and CDR2 SMNVEV (reference sequence). This CDR3 has 15 amino acids. V shed 2 bases and J 9 bases; nucleotides not matched to a gene: 11. The CDR3 region has the DNA TGTGCCAGCAGTTTAGGGCAGGGGGCACTAGGGGCCCAGTACTTC. Its protein is CASSLGQGALGAQYF.

This clone appeared a few times. The gene calls are TRBV5-4 and TRBJ1-2, with 7 bases fitting TRBD1. The V and J ends lost 0 bases and 4 bases, in that order; junction bases with no gene match: 0. Germline CDR1 SGHNT, CDR2 YYREEE (reference sequence). The CDR3 sequence is 13 residues long. The CDR3 DNA is TGTGCCAGCAGCTTGGCAGGGGGCTATGGCTACACCTTC. Translated: CASSLAGGYGYTF.

The CDR3: CASSGTKGTLDGYTF. CDR3 DNA sequence: TGCGCCAGCAGCGGAACGAAAGGGACTCTTGATGGCTACACCTTC. V gene TRBV5-1 combines with J gene TRBJ1-2; tentatively, D is TRBD1 (5 bases). There are 15 residues in the CDR3. The V end lost 4 bases, the J end lost 6 bases, and 19 bases lay between the germline ends. Germline CDR1 SGHRS, CDR2 YFSETQ.

This clone has a single count. The chain employs TRBV2 and TRBJ1-1; D call uncertain. V was shortened by 10 bases and J by 2 bases, with 14 bases between the two germline ends. Germline-derived CDR1 and CDR2 are SNHLY and FYNNEI. The CDR3 spans 13 residues. The CDR3: CANQTTANTEAFF. DNA of the CDR3: TGTGCCAACCAGACAACAGCTAACACTGAAGCTTTCTTT.